The entry below describes one TCR beta chain. The entry originates in a study of T cells in localized non-small cell lung cancer. V was clipped by 3 bases and J by 7 bases, with 15 bases between them. CDR3 length equals 14 residues. The germline CDR1 and CDR2 sequences are SGHAT and FQNNGV. The repertoire was sequenced with immunoSEQ multiplex PCR; TCRdb's copy has only in-frame clones and lacks some. Here the sample spans tens of thousands of clones, 70% to 90% being singletons. The receptor was isolated from a female donor older than 55 with stage I lung adenocarcinoma. The rearrangement uses TRBV11-2 and TRBJ1-1; no clear D. This material consisted of peripheral blood, taken before any cancer treatment. The CDR3 spells CASSLSVASNEAFF. CDR3 in DNA: TGTGCCAGCAGCTTGTCTGTGGCAAGCAATGAAGCTTTCTTT.